This T cell receptor beta chain comes out of a study of OX40 agonist ivuxolimab in advanced cancers. About the full investigation: Ivuxolimab, which targeted the costimulatory receptor OX40 (CD134), was an agonistic, fully human IgG2 monoclonal antibody. Intravenous ivuxolimab was administered to patients every 2 weeks at six dose levels: 0.01, 0.1, 0.3, 1.5, 3 and 10 mg/kg. Among the 52 dose-escalation patients, roughly 20 had hepatocellular carcinoma, approximately 15 melanoma, 9 renal cell carcinoma and 9 head and neck cancer. A male proportion of roughly 80% and a mean age of approximately 62 years, ranging from 23 to 79, were recorded for the dose-escalation cohort. Prior anti-PD-1, anti-PD-L1 or anti-CTLA-4 therapy was permitted, and checkpoint inhibitors had been received by roughly two fifths of dose-escalation patients. Three dose-escalation patients achieved partial responses, one with hepatocellular carcinoma and two with cutaneous melanoma. Peripheral TCRbeta sequencing was intended to test whether TCR sequence diversity was altered and clonal T-cell expansion was caused by ivuxolimab. The paper reports the monotherapy dose-escalation portion (N ≈ 52 patients) of the phase I ivuxolimab trial.

Genomic DNA was extracted from sorted cells for sequencing of the TCRbeta CDR3 region. The immunoSEQ Assay was used to sequence the TCRbeta CDR3 regions. TCRdb re-hosts the immuneACCESS table, in-frame sequences only. Its copies lack some clones; in the studies checked, an unresolved V gene accounts for under half of them, and the cause for the rest is not known. Recorded for this sample are 60,000 to 90,000 clones; 80% to 90% of them occurred a single time. 0.65% to 0.9% of the sample comes from the top ten. Remarks on this clone: Its antigen is currently not known. One base away there is no much larger clone; base qualities are not given.

Patients with autoimmune disease history or receiving systemic immunosuppression were excluded from the trial. In every dose cohort, peripheral blood was drawn for TCR sequencing at baseline, cycle 4 day 1, and cycle 7 day 1. Samples came from an open-label, multicenter, first-in-human phase I dose-escalation trial of ivuxolimab. Adults with locally advanced or metastatic head and neck squamous cell, hepatocellular, melanoma or renal cell carcinoma were enrolled in the trial. Before TCR sequencing, CD4+ T cells and CD8+ T cells were sorted from peripheral blood as separate populations. Here is what the overall study found, with its caveats: Low levels of normalized T-cell clonal expansion were also seen in some nonresponding patients. After ivuxolimab, expanded clones were on average more numerous among CD8+ T cells than among CD4+ T cells. Partial responders in the 0.1-3.0 mg/kg groups had among the lowest normalized peripheral clonal expansion, especially among CD8+ T cells. At doses from 0.1 to 3.0 mg/kg, clonal expansion was seen in both CD4+ and CD8+ blood T cells between baseline and week 6. The antigen specificity of the clonally expanded peripheral T cells was not determined.

V gives up 3 bases and J gives up 2 bases, and the segment between their germline ends measures 12 bases. Counted from cysteine to phenylalanine, this CDR3 has 15 amino acids. The kept DNA is CDR3 alone, 45 bases in frame from the first base. As encoded in the germline V gene, CDR1 is SGHTA while CDR2 is FQGNSA. The sequence links TRBV7-2 to TRBJ2-3, with TRBD1 tentatively as D gene (5 bases match). The receptor was derived from an adult with an advanced solid tumor such as melanoma, head and neck, liver or kidney cancer. Sequencing used CD4+ or CD8+ T cells sorted from blood, obtained in a trial of the OX40 agonist ivuxolimab. The CDR3 protein is CASSFGQLPTDTQYF. The base sequence is TGTGCCAGCAGCTTTGGACAACTACCCACAGATACGCAGTATTTT.